This TCR beta chain was obtained from a study of identical twins (dated by TCRdb to the mid-2010s). Regarding the complete study: To test whether fetal clonotypes persist, the study used deep sequencing on TCR alpha and beta repertoires from monozygotic twins, unrelated adults of various ages, and cord blood. To rule out contamination, the twin experiments were replicated at different times with different library preparation protocols.

Library creation used 5' RACE. This sample was sequenced with an Illumina HiSeq 2000. A universal primer binding site was introduced by template switching, and a unique molecular identifier was present in the final cDNA, enabling accurate counting of TCR cDNA molecules. Specific primers in the conserved constant-segment region were used to synthesize first-strand cDNA for TCR alpha and beta chains. To control for contamination, every cDNA library carried two barcodes: a SMART-Mk sample barcode plus Illumina barcodes. TruSeq adapter sequences along with Illumina sample barcodes were introduced in two successive PCR steps. The Illumina HiSeq platform was used with custom primers to sequence TCR alpha and beta cDNA libraries. In the authors' own workflow: MiGEC was used to process raw reads and extract unique molecular identifiers, and MiXCR was used to find CDR3 positions. For each individual, recombination models were inferred using an EM algorithm with the repgenHMM and IGoR tools. The tcR package in R was used for shared clonotype analysis, with sharing normalized by the product of cloneset sizes. To study raw recombination free of thymic and clonal selection effects, out-of-frame nonproductive sequences were analyzed. Starting from the raw public reads, TCRdb applied fastp trimming at Q25, assembled clones with MiXCR and retained in-frame beta chains. When rows share a CDR3 protein, they turn into one entry using the most common DNA and genes. Clone size and V and J calls follow TCRdb, not the original study. This sample lists under 350,000 distinct CDR3 sequences; 7.5% to 9.5% were detected once. About 7.1% of the sample lies in the top ten.

This clonotype appeared many times. Its antigen remains unidentified. No base qualities exist here, and no much larger clone lies one base off it. The paper as a whole reports these results and caveats: Because the same donors could not be followed over many years, the conclusions relied on cross-sectional statistical analysis. Zero-insertion analyses could be partly confounded by invariant T cells such as MAIT and iNKT, although diverse VJ usage argued against such confounding for most clonotypes. Out-of-frame TCR alpha sharing in monozygotic twins was systematically underestimated by recombination models, whereas sharing between unrelated individuals was in agreement with the recombination models. Compared with coincidental sharing between unrelated individuals, out-of-frame TCR alpha sequences shared between twins showed an excess of sequences with low generation probability. Excess twin sharing in beta out-of-frame sequences was weaker because fewer shared sequences lowered the signal-to-noise ratio. Fewer insertions were carried by abundant cord blood beta clonotypes, a similar but weaker trend appeared in young adult naive repertoires, and no such trend appeared in memory repertoires.

V lost 5 bases and J lost 7 bases, and the count of bases not matched to a germline gene is 8. CDR1 and CDR2 (GTSNPN, SVGIG) derive from the germline V gene (reference sequence). The CDR3 has 14 amino acids, counting the end cysteine and phenylalanine. The DNA shown is the 42-base CDR3, in frame from base 1. Every donor in the study was a healthy Caucasian. The twin cohort comprised three pairs of female monozygotic twins, all aged roughly 18 to 30 years. Positive isolation kits from Invitrogen were used to isolate the CD4+ and CD8+ T cell populations. These data were also reused for a study on yellow fever vaccine responses in identical twins. The second study, in turn, reports: The authors reported that the T cell response to vaccination in identical twins appeared partly convergent and partly personalized. The study precisely tracked vaccine-responding T cell clones in identical twins.

The chain was built from TRBV30 and TRBJ2-1; TRBD2 aligns with 10 central bases. The sequence was collected from a woman in her late teens or twenties in good health. The sequencing sample was made of CD8+ T cells sorted from blood. The CDR3 is CAWGAGLAINEQFF. The DNA sequence reads TGTGCCTGGGGAGCGGGACTAGCGATTAATGAGCAGTTCTTC.